This T cell receptor beta chain was profiled in a study of blood T cell repertoires in COVID-19. Study information: Samples taken during acute and convalescent COVID-19 were collected in the United States, Italy and Spain. Sources were T cells, B-cell-depleted T cells, or PBMCs; the material itself was cDNA or gDNA.

Germline CDR1 and CDR2: WNHNN and SYGVQD (reference sequence). Losses at the gene ends were 2 bases for V and 4 bases for J; bases not matched to a gene: 5. CDR3 length: 16 amino acids. Per the original data handling: Reference gene primer amplification yielded estimated nucleated cell counts. The data were produced by immunoSEQ multiplex PCR, yet TCRdb's version contains in-frame clones alone and is incomplete. Clone size and the V and J calls come from that table; the DNA yielded D and trimming. The sample lists over 350,000 clones; about nine tenths were seen once. The chain uses TRBV10-1 and TRBJ1-1; the match to TRBD1 covers 12 bases. Sequenced sample: peripheral blood. The receptor comes from a woman aged 30 to 39 with active or convalescent COVID-19. CDR3 residues: CASSETGQGASTEAFF. CDR3 coding DNA: TGCGCCAGCAGTGAGACGGGACAGGGGGCGAGCACTGAAGCTTTCTTT.